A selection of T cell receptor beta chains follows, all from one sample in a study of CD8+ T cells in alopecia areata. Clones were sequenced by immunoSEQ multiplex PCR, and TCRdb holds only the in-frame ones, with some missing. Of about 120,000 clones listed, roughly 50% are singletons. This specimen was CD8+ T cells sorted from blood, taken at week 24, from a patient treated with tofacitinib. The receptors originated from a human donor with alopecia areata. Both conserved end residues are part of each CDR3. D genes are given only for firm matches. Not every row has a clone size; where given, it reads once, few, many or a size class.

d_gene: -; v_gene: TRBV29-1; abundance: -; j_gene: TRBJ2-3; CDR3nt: TGCATCCTTAGGATAGCGACAGATACGCAGTATTTT; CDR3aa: CILRIATDTQYF
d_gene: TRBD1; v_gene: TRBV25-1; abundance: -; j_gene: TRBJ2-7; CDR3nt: TGTGCCAGCAGTGACCCTCGGACAGGACAAACCGAGCAGTACTTC; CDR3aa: CASSDPRTGQTEQYF
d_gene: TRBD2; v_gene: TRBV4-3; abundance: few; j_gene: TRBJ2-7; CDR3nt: TGCGCCAGCAGCCAAGATGGGGGGGACTACGAGCAGTACTTC; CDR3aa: CASSQDGGDYEQYF
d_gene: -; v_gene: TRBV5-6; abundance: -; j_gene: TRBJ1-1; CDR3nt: TGTGCCAGCAGCTTGGAGAGGGGAAGAATCACTGAAGCTTTCTTT; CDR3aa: CASSLERGRITEAFF
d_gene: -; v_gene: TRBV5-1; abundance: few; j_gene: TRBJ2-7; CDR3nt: TGCGCCAGCAGCTTTGACGGCTACGAGCAGTACTTC; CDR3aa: CASSFDGYEQYF
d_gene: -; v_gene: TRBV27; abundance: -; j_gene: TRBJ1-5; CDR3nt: TGTGCCAGCAGTTTATTGGCCTACGATGGCAATCAGCCCCAGCATTTT; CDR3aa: CASSLLAYDGNQPQHF
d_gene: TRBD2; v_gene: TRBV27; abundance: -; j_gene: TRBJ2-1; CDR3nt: TGTGCCAGCAGTCCTAGCGGGCCTTACAATGAGCAGTTCTTC; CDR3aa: CASSPSGPYNEQFF
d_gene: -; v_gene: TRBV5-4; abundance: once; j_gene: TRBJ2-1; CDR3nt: TGTGCCAGCAGCCGCGTGGAGGACTCTTGGAATGAGCAGTTCTTC; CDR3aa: CASSRVEDSWNEQFF
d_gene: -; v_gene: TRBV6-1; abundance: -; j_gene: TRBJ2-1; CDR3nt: TGTGCCAGCAGAGGGCAGGCCTCCTACAATGAGCAGTTCTTC; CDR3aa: CASRGQASYNEQFF
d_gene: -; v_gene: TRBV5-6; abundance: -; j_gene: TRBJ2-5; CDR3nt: TGTGCCAGCAGCTTGTCTCGGCAGGCAGACTTCACAGAGACCCAGTACTTC; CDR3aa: CASSLSRQADFTETQYF
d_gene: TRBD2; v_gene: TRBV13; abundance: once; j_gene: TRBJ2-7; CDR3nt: TGTGCCAGCAGCTCCACGGGGGGAGGCTCCTACGAGCAGTACTTC; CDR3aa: CASSSTGGGSYEQYF
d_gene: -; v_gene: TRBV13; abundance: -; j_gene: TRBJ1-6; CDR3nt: TGTGCCAGCAGCTTATCGACTTCACCCCTCCACTTT; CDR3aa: CASSLSTSPLHF
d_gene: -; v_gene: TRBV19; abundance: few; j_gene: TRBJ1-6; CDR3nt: TGTGCCAGTAGTATAGATCACAGGACCCTCCACTTT; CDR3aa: CASSIDHRTLHF
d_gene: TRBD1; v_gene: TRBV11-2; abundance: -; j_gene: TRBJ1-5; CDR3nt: TGTGCCAGCAGCCCAGGGACAGCTAACTCTCATCAGCCCCAGCATTTT; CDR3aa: CASSPGTANSHQPQHF
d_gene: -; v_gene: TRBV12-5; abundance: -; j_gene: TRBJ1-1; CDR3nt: TGTGCTAGTGCCCTACGGGCCGAGGATGAAGCTTTCTTT; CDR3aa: CASALRAEDEAFF
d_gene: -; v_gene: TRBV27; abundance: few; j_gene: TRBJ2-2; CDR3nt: TGTGCCAGCAGTATATTCACCGGGGAGCTGTTTTTT; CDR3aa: CASSIFTGELFF
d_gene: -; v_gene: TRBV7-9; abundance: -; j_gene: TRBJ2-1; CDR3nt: TGTGCCAGCAGCCCCACGAATGAGCAGTTCTTC; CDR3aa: CASSPTNEQFF
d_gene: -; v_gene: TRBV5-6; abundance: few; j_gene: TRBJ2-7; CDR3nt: TGTGCCAGCAGCTTTACCGACGAGCAGTACTTC; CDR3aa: CASSFTDEQYF
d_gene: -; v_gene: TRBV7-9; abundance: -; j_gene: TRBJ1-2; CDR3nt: TGTGCCAGCAGCTTAGTAGCCGAGGGATATGGCTACACCTTC; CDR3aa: CASSLVAEGYGYTF
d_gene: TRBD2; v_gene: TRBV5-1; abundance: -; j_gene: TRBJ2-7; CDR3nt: TGCGCCAGCAGCCCCGAGCGGGGGGGCCGCGACGAGCAGTACTTC; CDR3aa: CASSPERGGRDEQYF
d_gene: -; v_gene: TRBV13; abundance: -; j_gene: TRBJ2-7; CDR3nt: TGTGCCAGCAGCCCAGGTCGAGGCTACGAGCAGTACTTC; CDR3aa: CASSPGRGYEQYF
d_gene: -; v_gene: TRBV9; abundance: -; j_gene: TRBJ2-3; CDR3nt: TGTGCCAGCAGCACGACCGCAAGGGGCGCAGATACGCAGTATTTT; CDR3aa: CASSTTARGADTQYF
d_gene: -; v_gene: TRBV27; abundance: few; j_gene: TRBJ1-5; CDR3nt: TGTGCCAGCAGTCCCGGGGTGGGGGGCGGTCAGCCCCAGCATTTT; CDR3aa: CASSPGVGGGQPQHF
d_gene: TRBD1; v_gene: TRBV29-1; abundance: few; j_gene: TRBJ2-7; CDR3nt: TGCAGCGTTGAGACAGGGGATTTGGACGAGCAGTACTTC; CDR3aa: CSVETGDLDEQYF
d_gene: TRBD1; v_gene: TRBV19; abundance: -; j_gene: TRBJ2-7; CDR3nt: TGTGCCAGTAGGCGGGACAGGGACTCCTACGAGCAGTACTTC; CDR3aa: CASRRDRDSYEQYF
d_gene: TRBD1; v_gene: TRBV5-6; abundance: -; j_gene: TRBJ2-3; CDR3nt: TGTGCCAGCAGTTTTACAGGGGGCGCGGTGGACCCCACAGATACGCAGTATTTT; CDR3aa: CASSFTGGAVDPTDTQYF
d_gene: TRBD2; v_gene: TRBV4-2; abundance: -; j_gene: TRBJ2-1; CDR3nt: TGTGCCAGCAGCCCCTTCCGCGGGGGGGCTGGTAATGAGCAGTTCTTC; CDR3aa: CASSPFRGGAGNEQFF
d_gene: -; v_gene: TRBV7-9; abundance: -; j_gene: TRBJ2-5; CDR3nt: TGTGCCAGCAGCCTACTCGGCGGGGGCCCGGTCCCGTACTTC; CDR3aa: CASSLLGGGPVPYF
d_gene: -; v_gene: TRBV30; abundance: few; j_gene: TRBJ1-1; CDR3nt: TGTGCCTGGGGAAGAGGCACTGAAGCTTTCTTT; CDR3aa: CAWGRGTEAFF
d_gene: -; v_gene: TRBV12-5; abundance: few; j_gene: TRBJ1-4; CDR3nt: TGTGCTAGTGGTTTGGGGAGAACTAATGAAAAACTGTTTTTT; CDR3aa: CASGLGRTNEKLFF
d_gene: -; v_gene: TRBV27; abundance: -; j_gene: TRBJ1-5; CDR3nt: TGTGCCAGCAGTTCCTATTATAGCAATCAGCCCCAGCATTTT; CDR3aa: CASSSYYSNQPQHF
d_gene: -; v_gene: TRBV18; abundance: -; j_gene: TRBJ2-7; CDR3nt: TGTGCCAGCTCCCCCACCACCTTCCAGAGGCGGGAGCAGTACTTC; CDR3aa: CASSPTTFQRREQYF
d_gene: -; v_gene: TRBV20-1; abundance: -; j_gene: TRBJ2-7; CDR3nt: TGCAGTGCCCCCCGGGAAAACGAGCAGTACTTC; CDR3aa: CSAPRENEQYF
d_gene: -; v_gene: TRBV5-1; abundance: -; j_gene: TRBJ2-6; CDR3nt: TGCGCCAGCAGCGTCGATGGGGCCAACGTCCTGACTTTC; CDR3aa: CASSVDGANVLTF
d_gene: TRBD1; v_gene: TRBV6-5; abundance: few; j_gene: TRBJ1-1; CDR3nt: TGTGCCAGCCGTACAGGGGACACTGAAGCTTTCTTT; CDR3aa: CASRTGDTEAFF
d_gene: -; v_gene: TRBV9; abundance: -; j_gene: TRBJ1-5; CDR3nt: TGTGCCAGCAGCGTAGAGGGGCAGGGTGATCAGCCCCAGCATTTT; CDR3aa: CASSVEGQGDQPQHF
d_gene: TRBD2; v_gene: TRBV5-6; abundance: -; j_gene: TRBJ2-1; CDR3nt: TGTGCCAGCAGCCCGGGGGGCTACAATGAGCAGTTCTTC; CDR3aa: CASSPGGYNEQFF
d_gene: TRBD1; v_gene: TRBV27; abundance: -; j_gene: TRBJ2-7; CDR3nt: TGTGCCAGCAGTTTATCGACCGGGACAGGGATCTCCTACGAGCAGTACTTC; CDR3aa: CASSLSTGTGISYEQYF
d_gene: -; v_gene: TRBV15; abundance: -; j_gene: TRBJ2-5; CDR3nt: TGTGCCACCAGCAGAGGGAAAGGGGATCTTGAGACCCAGTACTTC; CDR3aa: CATSRGKGDLETQYF
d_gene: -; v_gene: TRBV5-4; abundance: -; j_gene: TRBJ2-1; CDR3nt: TGTGCCAGCAGCTTTAGACCGAATGAGCAGTTCTTC; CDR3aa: CASSFRPNEQFF
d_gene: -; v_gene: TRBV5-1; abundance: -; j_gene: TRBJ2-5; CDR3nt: TGCGCCAGCGGCGGTGGGGAGACCCAGTACTTC; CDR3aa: CASGGGETQYF
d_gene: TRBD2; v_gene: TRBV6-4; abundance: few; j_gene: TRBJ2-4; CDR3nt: TGTGCCAGCAGTGGGGAGGGAGTAGCCAAAAACATTCAGTACTTC; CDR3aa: CASSGEGVAKNIQYF
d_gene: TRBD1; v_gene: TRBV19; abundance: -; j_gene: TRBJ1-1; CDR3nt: TGTGCCAGTAGTCCTCTTGTGGGGACAGGGAATACTGAAGCTTTCTTT; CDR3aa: CASSPLVGTGNTEAFF
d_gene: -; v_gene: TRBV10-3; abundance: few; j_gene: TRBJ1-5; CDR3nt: TGTGCCATCAGTGAGTCGGGGGAAGGAAATCAGCCCCAGCATTTT; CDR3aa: CAISESGEGNQPQHF
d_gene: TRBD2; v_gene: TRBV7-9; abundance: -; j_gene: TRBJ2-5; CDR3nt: TGTGCCAGCAGCTTAAGCCTAGCGGAACAAGAGACCCAGTACTTC; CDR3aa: CASSLSLAEQETQYF
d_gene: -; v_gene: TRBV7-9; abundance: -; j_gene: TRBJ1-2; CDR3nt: TGTGCCAGCAGTCGCGGCTATGGCTACACCTTC; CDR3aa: CASSRGYGYTF
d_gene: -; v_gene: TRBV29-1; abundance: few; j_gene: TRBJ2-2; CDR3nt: TGCAGCGTTGAGACAGCGAACACCGGGGAGCTGTTTTTT; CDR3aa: CSVETANTGELFF
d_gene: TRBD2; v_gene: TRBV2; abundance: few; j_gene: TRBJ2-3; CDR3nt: TGTGCCAGCAGCGCCTTCACTAGCGGGTCAGAGGCAGATACGCAGTATTTT; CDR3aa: CASSAFTSGSEADTQYF
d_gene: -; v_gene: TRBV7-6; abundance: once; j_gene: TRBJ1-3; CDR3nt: TGTGCCAGCAGCTTAGACAGCGAGAGCTCTGGAAACACCATATATTTT; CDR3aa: CASSLDSESSGNTIYF
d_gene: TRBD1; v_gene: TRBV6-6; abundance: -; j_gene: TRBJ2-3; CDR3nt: TGTGCCAGCAACCAGGGGGCCCTCGATACGCAGTATTTT; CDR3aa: CASNQGALDTQYF